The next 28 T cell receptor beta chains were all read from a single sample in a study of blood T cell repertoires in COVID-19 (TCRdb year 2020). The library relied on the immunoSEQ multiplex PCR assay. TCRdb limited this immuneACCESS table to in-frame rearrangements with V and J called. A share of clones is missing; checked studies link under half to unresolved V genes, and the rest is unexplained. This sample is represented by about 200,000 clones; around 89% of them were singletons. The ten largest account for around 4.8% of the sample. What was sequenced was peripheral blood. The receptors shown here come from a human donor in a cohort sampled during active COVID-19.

CDR3 loop: CASSSTGGETQYF. CDR3 sequence (DNA): TGTGCCAGCAGTTCGACAGGGGGAGAGACCCAGTACTTC. The rearrangement uses TRBV11-2 and TRBJ2-5; 9 bases line up with TRBD1. The V gene's germline CDR1 is SGHAT and CDR2 FQNNGV. This CDR3 has 13 amino acids. V lost 6 bases to trimming and J lost 4 bases; unmatched junction nucleotides: 3.

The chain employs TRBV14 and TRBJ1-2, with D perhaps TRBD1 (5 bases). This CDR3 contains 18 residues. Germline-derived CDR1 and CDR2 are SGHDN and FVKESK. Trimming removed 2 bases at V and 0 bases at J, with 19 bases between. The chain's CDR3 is CASSQKGMSGPTNYGYTF. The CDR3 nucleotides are TGTGCCAGCAGCCAAAAAGGGATGTCAGGGCCCACTAACTATGGCTACACCTTC.

CDR3 region: CASSLTTGGSTGELFF. The CDR3 DNA follows: TGCGCCAGCAGCCTCACGACAGGGGGAAGCACCGGGGAGCTGTTTTTT. The chain employs TRBV5-1 and TRBJ2-2, with TRBD1 matching 9 bases. The V and J ends lost 4 bases and 4 bases, in that order; junction bases with no gene match: 8. The CDR3 has 16 residues. Germline loops: CDR1 SGHRS, CDR2 YFSETQ.

CDR3 DNA: TGTGCCAGCAGCCACTGGACTAGCCCGAACACCGGGGAGCTGTTTTTT. It codes for CASSHWTSPNTGELFF. The rearrangement uses TRBV7-9 and TRBJ2-2; 8 positions match TRBD2. Trimming removed 5 bases from V and 0 bases from J; junction bases left unmatched: 5. The CDR3 is made up of 16 amino acids. Germline values: CDR1 SEHNR, CDR2 FQNEAQ (reference sequence). The full variable domain, its missing parts supplied by reference TRBV7-9 and TRBJ2-2, is DTGVSQNPRHKITKRGQNVTFRCDPISEHNRLYWYRQTLGQGPEFLTYFQNEAQLEKSRLLSDRFSAERPKGSFSTLEIQRTEQGDSAMYLCASSHWTSPNTGELFFGEGSRLTVL.

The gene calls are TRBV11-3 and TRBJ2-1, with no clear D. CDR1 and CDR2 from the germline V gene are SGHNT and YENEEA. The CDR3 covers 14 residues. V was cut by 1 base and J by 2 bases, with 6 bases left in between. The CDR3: CASSLGSPYNEQFF. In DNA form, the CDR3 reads TGTGCCAGCAGCTTAGGTAGTCCCTACAATGAGCAGTTCTTC.

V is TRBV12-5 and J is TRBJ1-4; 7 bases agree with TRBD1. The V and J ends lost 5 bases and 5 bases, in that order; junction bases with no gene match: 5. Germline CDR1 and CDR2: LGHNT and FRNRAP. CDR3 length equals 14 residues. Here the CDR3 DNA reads TGTGCTAGTGGTGGGGGACAGCCGAATGAAAAACTGTTTTTT. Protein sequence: CASGGGQPNEKLFF.

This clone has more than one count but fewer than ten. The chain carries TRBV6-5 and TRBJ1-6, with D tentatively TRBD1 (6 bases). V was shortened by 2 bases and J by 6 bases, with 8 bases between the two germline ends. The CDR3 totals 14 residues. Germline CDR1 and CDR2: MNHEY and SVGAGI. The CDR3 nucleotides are TGTGCCAGCAGTTACCCAGGGGCTAATTCACCCCTCCACTTT. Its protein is CASSYPGANSPLHF.

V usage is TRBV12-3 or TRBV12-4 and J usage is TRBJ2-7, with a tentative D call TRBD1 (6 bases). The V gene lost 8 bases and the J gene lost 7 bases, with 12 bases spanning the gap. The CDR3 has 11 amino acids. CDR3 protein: CASGDRGEQYF. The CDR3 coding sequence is TGTGCCAGCGGTGATAGGGGGGAGCAGTACTTC.

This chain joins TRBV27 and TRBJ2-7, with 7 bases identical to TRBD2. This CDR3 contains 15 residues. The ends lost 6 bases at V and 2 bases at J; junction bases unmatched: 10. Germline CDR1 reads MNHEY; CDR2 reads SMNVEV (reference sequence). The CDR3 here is CASRNLLADPYEQYF. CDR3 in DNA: TGTGCCAGCAGGAACCTTCTAGCGGACCCCTACGAGCAGTACTTC.

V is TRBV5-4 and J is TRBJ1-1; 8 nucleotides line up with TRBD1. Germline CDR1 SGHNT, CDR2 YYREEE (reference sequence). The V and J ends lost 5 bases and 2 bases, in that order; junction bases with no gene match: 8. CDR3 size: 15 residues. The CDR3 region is CASSGRGRVNTEAFF. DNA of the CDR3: TGTGCCAGCAGTGGCAGGGGGCGAGTTAACACTGAAGCTTTCTTT. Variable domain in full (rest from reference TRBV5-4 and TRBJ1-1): ETGVTQSPTHLIKTRGQQVTLRCSSQSGHNTVSWYQQALGQGPQFIFQYYREEENGRGNFPPRFSGLQFPNYSSELNVNALELDDSALYLCASSGRGRVNTEAFFGQGTRLTVV.

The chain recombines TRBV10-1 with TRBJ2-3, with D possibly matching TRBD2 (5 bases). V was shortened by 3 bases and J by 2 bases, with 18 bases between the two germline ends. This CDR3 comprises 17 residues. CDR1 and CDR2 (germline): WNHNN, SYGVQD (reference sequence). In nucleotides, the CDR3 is TGCGCCAGCAGTGAAATCCAGGACTTCACATTCACAGATACGCAGTATTTT. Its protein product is CASSEIQDFTFTDTQYF.

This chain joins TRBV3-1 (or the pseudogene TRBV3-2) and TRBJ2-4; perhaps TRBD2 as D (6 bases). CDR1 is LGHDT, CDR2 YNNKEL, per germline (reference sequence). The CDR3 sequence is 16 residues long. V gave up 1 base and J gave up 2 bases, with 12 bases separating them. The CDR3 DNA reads TGTGCCAGCAGCCAAGTTGGAGGGAGTCCCAAAAACATTCAGTACTTC. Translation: CASSQVGGSPKNIQYF.

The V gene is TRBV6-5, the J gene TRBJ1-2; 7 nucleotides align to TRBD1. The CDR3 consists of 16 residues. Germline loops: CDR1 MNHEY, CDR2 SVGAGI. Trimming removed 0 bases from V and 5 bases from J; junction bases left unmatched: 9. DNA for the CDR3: TGTGCCAGCAGTTACTCCCTCTACAGGGGAGCTTATGGCTACACCTTC. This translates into CASSYSLYRGAYGYTF.

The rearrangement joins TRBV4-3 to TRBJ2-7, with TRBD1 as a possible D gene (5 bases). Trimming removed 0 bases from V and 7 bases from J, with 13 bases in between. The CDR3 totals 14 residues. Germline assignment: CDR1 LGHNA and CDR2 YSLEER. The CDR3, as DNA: TGCGCCAGCAGCCAAGATGCCCAGGGAAGGGAGCAGTACTTC. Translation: CASSQDAQGREQYF.

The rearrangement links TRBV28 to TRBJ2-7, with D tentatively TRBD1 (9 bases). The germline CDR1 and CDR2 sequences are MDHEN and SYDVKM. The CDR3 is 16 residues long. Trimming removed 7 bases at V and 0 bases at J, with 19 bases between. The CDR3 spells CASTPGGGQGSYEQYF. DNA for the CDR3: TGTGCCAGCACCCCCGGGGGGGGACAGGGCTCCTACGAGCAGTACTTC.

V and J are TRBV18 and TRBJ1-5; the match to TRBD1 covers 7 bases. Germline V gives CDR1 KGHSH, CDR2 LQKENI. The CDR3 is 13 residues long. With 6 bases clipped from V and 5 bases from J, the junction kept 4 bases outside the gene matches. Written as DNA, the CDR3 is TGTGCCAGCTCTACCGACAGGGATCAGCCCCAGCATTTT. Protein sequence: CASSTDRDQPQHF.

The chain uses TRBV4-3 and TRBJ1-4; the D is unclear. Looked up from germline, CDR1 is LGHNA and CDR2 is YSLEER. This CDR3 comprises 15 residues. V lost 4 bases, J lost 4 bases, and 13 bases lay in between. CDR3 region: CASSPAATLNEKLFF. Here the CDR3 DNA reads TGCGCCAGCAGCCCGGCGGCAACCCTTAATGAAAAACTGTTTTTT.

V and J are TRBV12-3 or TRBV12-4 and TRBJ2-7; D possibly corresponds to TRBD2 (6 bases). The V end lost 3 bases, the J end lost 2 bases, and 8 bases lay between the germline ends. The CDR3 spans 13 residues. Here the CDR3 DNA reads TGTGCCAGCAGTTTCCGGGGGACCTACGAGCAGTACTTC. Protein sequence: CASSFRGTYEQYF.

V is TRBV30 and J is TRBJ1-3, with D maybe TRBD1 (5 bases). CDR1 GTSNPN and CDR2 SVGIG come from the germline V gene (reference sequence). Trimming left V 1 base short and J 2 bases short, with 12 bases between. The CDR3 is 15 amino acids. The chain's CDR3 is CAWSGSWGAGNTIYF. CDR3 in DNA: TGTGCCTGGAGTGGGTCATGGGGGGCTGGAAACACCATATATTTT.

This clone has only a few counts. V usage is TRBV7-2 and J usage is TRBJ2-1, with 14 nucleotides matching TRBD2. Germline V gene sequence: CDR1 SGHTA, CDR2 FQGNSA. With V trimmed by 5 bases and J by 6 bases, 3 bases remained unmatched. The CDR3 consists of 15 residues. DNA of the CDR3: TGTGCCAGCAGCGCGGGACTAGCGGGGGCCAATGAGCAGTTCTTC. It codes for CASSAGLAGANEQFF.

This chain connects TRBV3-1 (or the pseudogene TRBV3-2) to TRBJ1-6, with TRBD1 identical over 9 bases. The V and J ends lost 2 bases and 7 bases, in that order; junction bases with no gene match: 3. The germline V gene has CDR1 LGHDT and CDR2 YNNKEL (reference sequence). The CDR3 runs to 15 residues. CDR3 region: CASSQTGGRNSPLHF. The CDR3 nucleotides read TGTGCCAGCAGCCAAACAGGGGGCCGGAATTCACCCCTCCACTTT.

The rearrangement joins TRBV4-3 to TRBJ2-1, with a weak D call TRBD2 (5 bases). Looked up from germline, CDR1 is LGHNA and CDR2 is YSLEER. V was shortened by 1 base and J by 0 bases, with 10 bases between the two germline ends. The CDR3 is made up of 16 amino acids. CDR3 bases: TGCGCCAGCAGCCAAGCAGTCACTAGCTCCTACAATGAGCAGTTCTTC. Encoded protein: CASSQAVTSSYNEQFF.

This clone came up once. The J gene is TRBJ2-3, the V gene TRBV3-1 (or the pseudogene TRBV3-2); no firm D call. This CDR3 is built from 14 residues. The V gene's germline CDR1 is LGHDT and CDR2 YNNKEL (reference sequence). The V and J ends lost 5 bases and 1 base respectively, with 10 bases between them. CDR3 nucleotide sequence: TGTGCCAGCAGCGGCCTCCAGGGCACAGATACGCAGTATTTT. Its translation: CASSGLQGTDTQYF.

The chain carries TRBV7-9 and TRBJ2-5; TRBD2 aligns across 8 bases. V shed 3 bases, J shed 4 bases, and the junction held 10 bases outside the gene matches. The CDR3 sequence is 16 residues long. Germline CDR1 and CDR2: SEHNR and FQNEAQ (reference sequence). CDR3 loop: CASSLMWREVTETQYF. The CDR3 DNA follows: TGTGCCAGCAGCTTGATGTGGCGGGAGGTCACAGAGACCCAGTACTTC.

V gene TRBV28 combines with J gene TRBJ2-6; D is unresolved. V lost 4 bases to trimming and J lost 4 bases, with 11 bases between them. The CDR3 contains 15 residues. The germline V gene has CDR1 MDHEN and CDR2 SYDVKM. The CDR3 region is CASSSRLRGANVLTF. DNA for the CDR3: TGTGCCAGCAGTTCACGCCTGAGAGGGGCCAACGTCCTGACTTTC.

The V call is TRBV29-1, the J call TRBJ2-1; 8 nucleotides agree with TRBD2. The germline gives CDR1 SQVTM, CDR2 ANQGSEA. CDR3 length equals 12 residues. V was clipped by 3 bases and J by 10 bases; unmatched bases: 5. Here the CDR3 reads CSVDGLAGEQFF. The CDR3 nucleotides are TGCAGCGTTGACGGATTAGCGGGGGAGCAGTTCTTC.

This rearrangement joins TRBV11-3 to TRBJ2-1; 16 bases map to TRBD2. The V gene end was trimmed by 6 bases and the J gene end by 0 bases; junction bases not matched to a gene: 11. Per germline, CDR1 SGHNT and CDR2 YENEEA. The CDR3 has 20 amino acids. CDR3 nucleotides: TGTGCCAGCAGTTGTAAGGGACTAGCGGGGGGGAAGAGCTCCTACAATGAGCAGTTCTTC. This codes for CASSCKGLAGGKSSYNEQFF.

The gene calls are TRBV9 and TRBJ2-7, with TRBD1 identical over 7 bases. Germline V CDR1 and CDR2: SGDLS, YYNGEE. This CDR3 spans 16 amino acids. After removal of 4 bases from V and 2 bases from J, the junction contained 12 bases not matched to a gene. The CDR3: CASSPRQGGVPYEQYF. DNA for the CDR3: TGTGCCAGCAGCCCCCGACAGGGCGGAGTCCCCTACGAGCAGTACTTC.